The 5 T cell receptor beta chains below come from one sample, sequenced in a study of T cell repertoires in cytomegalovirus infection (dated by TCRdb to about 2019). TCRdb shows the sequencer as Illumina HiSeq 1500. TCRdb trimmed the raw reads at Q25, called clones with MiXCR and kept productive beta chains. Records with the same CDR3 protein are collapsed into one entry carrying the most frequent genes and DNA. Recorded for this sample are 100,000 to 120,000 distinct CDR3 sequences; under 35% of them occurred a single time. The ten largest clones add up to 41% of the sample. These receptors' antigens are unknown. The sample's treatment or condition, from its label and the paper: in vitro stimulation with specific CMV peptide epitopes to enrich CMV-specific T cells. The specimen was CD8+ T cells from cultured PBMCs, collected from culture after CMV antigen stimulation. Source of these receptors: a human donor in good health (CMV status not recorded). Some clones in this sample may be carry-over from other donors' samples.

This clonotype was recorded a few times. The rearrangement links TRBV5-4 to TRBJ2-6; D is unclear. This CDR3 has 15 amino acids. Trimming took off 4 bases at V and 0 bases at J, with 8 bases between the two ends. CDR1 is SGHNT and CDR2 is YYREEE in the germline V gene (reference sequence). The CDR3 sequence: CASSPTISGANVLTF. The CDR3 coding sequence is TGTGCCAGCAGCCCAACGATCTCTGGGGCCAACGTCCTGACTTTC.

The DNA of the CDR3 is TGCGCCAGCAGCCAAGTCCCCGGGGCTGAGTATGGCTACACCTTC. Its translation is CASSQVPGAEYGYTF. V and J are TRBV4-1 and TRBJ1-2, with D perhaps matching TRBD1 (5 bases). Trimming took 1 base from V and 5 from J, leaving 14 bases between them. The length of the CDR3 is 15 residues. Germline V gene lookup returns CDR1 MGHRA and CDR2 YSYEKL.

This clonotype was picked up a small number of times. The genes are TRBV7-8 and TRBJ1-6; a weak D match, TRBD1 (5 bases). Germline values: CDR1 SGHVS, CDR2 FQNEAQ. V was cut by 0 bases and J by 8 bases, with 11 bases left in between. This CDR3 has 15 residues. In DNA, the CDR3 is TGTGCCAGCAGCTTAGCGTCGACAGAATATTCACCCCTCCACTTT. Amino acids: CASSLASTEYSPLHF.

This clonotype was recorded many times. This chain connects TRBV7-8 to TRBJ2-5; D remains unclear. The CDR3 length is 13 residues. Germline-derived CDR1 and CDR2 are SGHVS and FQNEAQ. Trimming pared 0 bases from V and 5 bases from J, leaving 7 bases between. CDR3: CASSLARRETQYF. As DNA, the CDR3 is TGTGCCAGCAGCTTAGCCAGGCGGGAGACCCAGTACTTC.

This clonotype appeared a few times. The chain joins TRBV27 to TRBJ2-5; TRBD2 matches 8 bases. Germline V gene sequence: CDR1 MNHEY, CDR2 SMNVEV (reference sequence). J lost 2 bases, V lost 2 bases, and 19 bases had no gene match. The CDR3 runs 20 residues. This chain's CDR3 is CASSLKFERGPKFKQETQYF. The CDR3 coding sequence is TGTGCCAGCAGTTTAAAGTTTGAGCGGGGGCCGAAATTTAAGCAAGAGACCCAGTACTTC.